The T cell receptor beta chain described here comes from a study of blood T cell repertoires in COVID-19. The V end was cut by 6 bases, the J end by 2 bases, with 12 bases between. Per germline, CDR1 MNHNY and CDR2 SVGAGI (reference sequence). CDR3 length equals 14 residues. Sequencing used immunoSEQ multiplex PCR; TCRdb keeps in-frame clones, though not all of them. The sample yields approximately 50,000 clones, about 91% seen once. Input material: peripheral blood. The receptor comes from a man aged 50 to 59 with active COVID-19. The V and J genes are TRBV6-6 and TRBJ2-3, with D possibly matching TRBD1 (5 bases). The chain's CDR3 is CASSQDRYTDTQYF. The DNA for the CDR3 is TGTGCCAGCAGCCAAGACAGATACACAGATACGCAGTATTTT.